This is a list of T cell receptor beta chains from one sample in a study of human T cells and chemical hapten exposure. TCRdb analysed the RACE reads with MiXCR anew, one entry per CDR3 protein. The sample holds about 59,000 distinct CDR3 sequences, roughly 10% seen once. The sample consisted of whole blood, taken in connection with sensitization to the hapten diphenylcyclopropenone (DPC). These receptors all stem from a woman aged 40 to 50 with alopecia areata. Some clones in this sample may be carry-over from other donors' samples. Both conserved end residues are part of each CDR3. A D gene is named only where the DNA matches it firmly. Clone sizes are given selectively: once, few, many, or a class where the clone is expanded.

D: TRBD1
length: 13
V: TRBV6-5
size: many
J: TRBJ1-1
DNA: TGTGCCAGCCAACAGGGGTTGAACACTGAAGCTTTCTTT
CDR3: CASQQGLNTEAFF

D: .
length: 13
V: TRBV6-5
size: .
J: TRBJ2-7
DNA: TGTGCCAGCAGTTACCTTAAGGGGAGAGAGCAGTACTTC
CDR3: CASSYLKGREQYF

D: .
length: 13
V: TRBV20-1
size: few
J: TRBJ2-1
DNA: TGCAGTGCTAGAGGGGGGCAGTACAATGAGCAGTTCTTC
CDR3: CSARGGQYNEQFF

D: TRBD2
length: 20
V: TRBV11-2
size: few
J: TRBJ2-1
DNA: TGTGCCAGCAGCTTAGTCCGAGGACTAGCGGGGGGGCCGTCCTACAATGAGCAGTTCTTC
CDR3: CASSLVRGLAGGPSYNEQFF

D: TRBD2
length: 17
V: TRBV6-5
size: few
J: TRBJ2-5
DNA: TGTGCCAGCAGTTACTCGATCTCGGGAGGACCCCAAGAGACCCAGTACTTC
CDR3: CASSYSISGGPQETQYF

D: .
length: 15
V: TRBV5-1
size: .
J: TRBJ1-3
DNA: TGCGCCACCAGCTTGGCCTGGGGAACCGGAAACACCATATATTTT
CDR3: CATSLAWGTGNTIYF

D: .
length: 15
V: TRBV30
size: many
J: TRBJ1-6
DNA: TGTGCCTGGGGTTCCGGGGGACCCTATAATTCACCCCTCCACTTT
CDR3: CAWGSGGPYNSPLHF

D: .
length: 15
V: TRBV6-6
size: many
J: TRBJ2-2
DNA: TGTGCCAGCAGTTCTGGTCAGTTTTCCGCCGGGGAGCTGTTTTTT
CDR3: CASSSGQFSAGELFF

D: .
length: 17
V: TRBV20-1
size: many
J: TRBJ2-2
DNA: TGCAGTGCTGGAGATCACTCCCGGGGTATGAACACCGGGGAGCTGTTTTTT
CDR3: CSAGDHSRGMNTGELFF

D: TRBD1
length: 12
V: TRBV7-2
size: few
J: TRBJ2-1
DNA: TGTGCCAGCAGCCCGGGACAGGGGGGCATGTTCTTC
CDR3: CASSPGQGGMFF

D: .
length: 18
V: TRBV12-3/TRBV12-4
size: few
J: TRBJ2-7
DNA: TGTGCCAGCAGTTTATTCGGGGCGCCCCCCCCCAGCTCCTACGAGCAGTACTTC
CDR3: CASSLFGAPPPSSYEQYF

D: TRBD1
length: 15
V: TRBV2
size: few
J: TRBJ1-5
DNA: TGTGCCAGCAGTCCCCGGACAGGGACTAATCAGCCCCAGCATTTT
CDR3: CASSPRTGTNQPQHF

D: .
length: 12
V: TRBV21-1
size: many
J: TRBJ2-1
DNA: TGTGCCAGCAGCCCCGGGGTATGTGAGCAGTTCTTC
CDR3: CASSPGVCEQFF

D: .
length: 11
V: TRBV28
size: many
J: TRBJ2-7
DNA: TGTGCCAGCAGCCACTCCTACGAGCAGTACTTC
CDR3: CASSHSYEQYF

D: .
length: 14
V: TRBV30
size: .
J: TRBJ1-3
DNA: TGTGCCTGGAGTGTCTGGGTTTCTGGAAACACCATATATTTT
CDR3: CAWSVWVSGNTIYF

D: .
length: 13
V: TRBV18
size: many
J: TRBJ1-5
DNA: TGTGCCAGCTCACCAAGGGAAGATCAGCCCCAGCATTTT
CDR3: CASSPREDQPQHF

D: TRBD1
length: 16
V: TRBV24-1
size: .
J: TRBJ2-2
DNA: TGTGCCACCAGTGATCCAGCGACAGGGGAGACCGGGGAGCTGTTTTTT
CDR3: CATSDPATGETGELFF

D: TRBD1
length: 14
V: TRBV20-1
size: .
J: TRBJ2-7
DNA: TGCAGTGCGCCCGGGACAGGGGCATACTACGAGCAGTACTTC
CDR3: CSAPGTGAYYEQYF

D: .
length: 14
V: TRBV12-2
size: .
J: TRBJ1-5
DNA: TGTGCAAGTCGCTTAGTAGGGGGTGGTCAGCCCCAGCATTTT
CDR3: CASRLVGGGQPQHF

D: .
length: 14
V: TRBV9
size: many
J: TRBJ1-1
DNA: TGTGCCAGCAGCCGCCAGACCATGAACACTGAAGCTTTCTTT
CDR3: CASSRQTMNTEAFF

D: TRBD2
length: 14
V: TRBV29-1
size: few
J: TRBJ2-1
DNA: TGCAGCGTTGAGGGACTAGCGGGAGACCCCCGCCAGTTCTTC
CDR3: CSVEGLAGDPRQFF

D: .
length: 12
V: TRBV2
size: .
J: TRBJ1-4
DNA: TGTGCCAGCAGTGGACAGGCTGAAAAACTGTTTTTT
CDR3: CASSGQAEKLFF

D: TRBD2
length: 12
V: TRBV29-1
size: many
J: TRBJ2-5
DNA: TGCAGCGTTGGAGGGACTAGGGAGACCCAGTACTTC
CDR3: CSVGGTRETQYF

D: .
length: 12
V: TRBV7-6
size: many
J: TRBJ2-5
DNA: TGTGCCAGCAGCGAACAAAGGGGGACCCAGTACTTC
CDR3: CASSEQRGTQYF

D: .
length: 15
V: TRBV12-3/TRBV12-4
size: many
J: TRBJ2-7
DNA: TGTGCCAGCAGTTTAGGGCTAGCGAGGACCTACGAGCAGTACTTC
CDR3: CASSLGLARTYEQYF

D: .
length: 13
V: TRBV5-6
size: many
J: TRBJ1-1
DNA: TGTGCCAGCAGCCCTACAGGCCTCCCTGAAGCTTTCTTT
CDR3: CASSPTGLPEAFF

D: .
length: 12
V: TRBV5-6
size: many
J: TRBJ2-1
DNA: TGTGCCAGCAGCCCGAATTCGGATGAGCAGTTCTTC
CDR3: CASSPNSDEQFF

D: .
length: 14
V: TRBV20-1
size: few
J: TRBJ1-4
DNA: TGCAGTGCTAGAGATTGGCAGGGGAACGAAAAACTGTTTTTT
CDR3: CSARDWQGNEKLFF

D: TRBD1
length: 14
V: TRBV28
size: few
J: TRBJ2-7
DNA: TGTGCCAGCAGTTCGGACAGGGAGATTGCCGAGCAGTACTTC
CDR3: CASSSDREIAEQYF

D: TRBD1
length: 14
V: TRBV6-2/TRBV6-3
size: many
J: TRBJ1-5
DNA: TGTGCCAGCAGCCCGGGACAGGGTAATCAGCCCCAGCATTTT
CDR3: CASSPGQGNQPQHF

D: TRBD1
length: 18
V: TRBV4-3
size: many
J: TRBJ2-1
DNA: TGCGCCAGCAGCCAAGAAGAGGGACCGGGGACAGACTACAATGAGCAGTTCTTC
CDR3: CASSQEEGPGTDYNEQFF

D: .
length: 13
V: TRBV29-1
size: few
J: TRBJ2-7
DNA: TGCAGCGTTGGGAGGGCCCAGCCCTACGAGCAGTACTTC
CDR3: CSVGRAQPYEQYF

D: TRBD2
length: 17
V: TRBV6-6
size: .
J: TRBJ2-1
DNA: TGTGCCAGCAGTCGCCAACGGGGCGGGAGGGGATACAATGAGCAGTTCTTC
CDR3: CASSRQRGGRGYNEQFF

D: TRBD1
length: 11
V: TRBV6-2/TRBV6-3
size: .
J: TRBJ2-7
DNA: TGTGCCGAAGGGACAGGCTACGAGCAGTACTTC
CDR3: CAEGTGYEQYF

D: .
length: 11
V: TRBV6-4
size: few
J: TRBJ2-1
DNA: TGTGCCAGCAGTGACTCCGCCCGGCAGTTCTTC
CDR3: CASSDSARQFF

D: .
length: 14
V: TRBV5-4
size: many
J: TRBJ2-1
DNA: TGTGCCAGCAGCTTGGTTGGGTCCTACAATGAGCAGTTCTTC
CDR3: CASSLVGSYNEQFF

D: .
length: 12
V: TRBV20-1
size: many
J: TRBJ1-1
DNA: TGCAGTGCCTGGACAGAGTACACTGAAGCTTTCTTT
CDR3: CSAWTEYTEAFF

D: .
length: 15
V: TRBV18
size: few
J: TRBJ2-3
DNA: TGTGCCAGCTCACGGTCAGCGGGCCCCACAGATACGCAGTATTTT
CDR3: CASSRSAGPTDTQYF

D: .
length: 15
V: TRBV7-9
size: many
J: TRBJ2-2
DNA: TGTGCCAGCAGCAAGGCAGGGGTTAATCCCGGGGAGCTGTTTTTT
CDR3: CASSKAGVNPGELFF

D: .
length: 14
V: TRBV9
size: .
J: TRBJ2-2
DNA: TGTGCCAGCAGCGTAGAGGCGGATCCCGGGGAGCTGTTTTTT
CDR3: CASSVEADPGELFF